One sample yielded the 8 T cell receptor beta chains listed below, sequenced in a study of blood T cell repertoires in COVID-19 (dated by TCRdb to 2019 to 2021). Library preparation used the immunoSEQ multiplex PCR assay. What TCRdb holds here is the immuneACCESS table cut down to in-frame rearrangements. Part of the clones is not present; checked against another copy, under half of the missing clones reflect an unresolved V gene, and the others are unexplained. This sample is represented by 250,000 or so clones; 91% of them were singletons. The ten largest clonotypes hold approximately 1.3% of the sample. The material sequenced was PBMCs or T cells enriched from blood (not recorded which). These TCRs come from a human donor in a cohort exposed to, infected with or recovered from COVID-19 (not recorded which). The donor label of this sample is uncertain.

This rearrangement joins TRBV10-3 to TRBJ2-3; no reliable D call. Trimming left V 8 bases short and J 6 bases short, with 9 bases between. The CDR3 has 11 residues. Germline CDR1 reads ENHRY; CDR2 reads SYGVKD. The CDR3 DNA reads TGTGCCATCGGCCGGGTGGATACGCAGTATTTT. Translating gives CAIGRVDTQYF.

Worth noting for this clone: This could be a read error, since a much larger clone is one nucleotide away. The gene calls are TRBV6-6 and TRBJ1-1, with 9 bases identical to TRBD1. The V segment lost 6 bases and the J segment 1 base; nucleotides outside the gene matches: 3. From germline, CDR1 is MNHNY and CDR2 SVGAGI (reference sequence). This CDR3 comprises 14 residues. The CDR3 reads CASSWGQGNTEAFF. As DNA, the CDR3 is TGTGCCAGCAGCTGGGGACAGGGGAACACTGAAGCTTTCTTT.

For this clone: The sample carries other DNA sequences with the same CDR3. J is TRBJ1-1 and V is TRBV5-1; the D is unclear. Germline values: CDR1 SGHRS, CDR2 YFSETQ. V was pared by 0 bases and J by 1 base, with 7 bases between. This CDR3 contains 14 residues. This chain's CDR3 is CASSLAGRNTEAFF. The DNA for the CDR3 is TGCGCCAGCAGCTTGGCGGGTAGGAACACTGAAGCTTTCTTT.

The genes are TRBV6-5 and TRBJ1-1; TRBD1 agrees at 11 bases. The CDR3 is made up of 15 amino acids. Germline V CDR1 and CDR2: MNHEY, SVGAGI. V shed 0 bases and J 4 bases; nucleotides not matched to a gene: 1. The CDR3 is CASSYSGQGGTEAFF. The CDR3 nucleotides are TGTGCCAGCAGTTACTCGGGACAGGGGGGCACTGAAGCTTTCTTT.

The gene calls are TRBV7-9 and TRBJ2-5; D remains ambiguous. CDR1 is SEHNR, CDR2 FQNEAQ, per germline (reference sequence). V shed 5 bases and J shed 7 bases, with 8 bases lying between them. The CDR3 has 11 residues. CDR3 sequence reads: CASSGIGTQYF. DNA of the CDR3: TGTGCCAGCAGCGGCATTGGGACCCAGTACTTC. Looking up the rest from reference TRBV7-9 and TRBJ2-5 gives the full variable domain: DTGVSQNPRHKITKRGQNVTFRCDPISEHNRLYWYRQTLGQGPEFLTYFQNEAQLEKSRLLSDRFSAERPKGSFSTLEIQRTEQGDSAMYLCASSGIGTQYFGPGTRLLVL.

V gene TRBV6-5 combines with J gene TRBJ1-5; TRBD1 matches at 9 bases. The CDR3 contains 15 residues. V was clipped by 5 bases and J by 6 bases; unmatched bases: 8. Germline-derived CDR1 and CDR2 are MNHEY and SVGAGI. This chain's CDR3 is CASSRDRVTSQPQHF. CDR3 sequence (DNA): TGTGCCAGCAGTCGGGACAGGGTTACAAGTCAGCCCCAGCATTTT.

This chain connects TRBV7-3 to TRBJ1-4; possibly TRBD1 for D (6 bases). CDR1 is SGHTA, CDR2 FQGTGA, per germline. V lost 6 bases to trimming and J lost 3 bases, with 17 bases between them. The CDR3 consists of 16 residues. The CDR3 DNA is TGTGCCAGCAGTCCTCAGGGGACTAAGGCTAATGAAAAACTGTTTTTT. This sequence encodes CASSPQGTKANEKLFF.

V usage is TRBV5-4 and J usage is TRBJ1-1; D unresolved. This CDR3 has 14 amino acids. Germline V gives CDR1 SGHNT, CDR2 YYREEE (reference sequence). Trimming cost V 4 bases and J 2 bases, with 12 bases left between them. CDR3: CASSPDLINTEAFF. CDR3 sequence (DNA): TGTGCCAGCAGCCCAGACTTAATAAACACTGAAGCTTTCTTT. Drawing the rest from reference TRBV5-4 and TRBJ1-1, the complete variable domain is ETGVTQSPTHLIKTRGQQVTLRCSSQSGHNTVSWYQQALGQGPQFIFQYYREEENGRGNFPPRFSGLQFPNYSSELNVNALELDDSALYLCASSPDLINTEAFFGQGTRLTVV.